This TCR beta chain was retrieved from a study of T cells in localized non-small cell lung cancer. The ends were cut back, 1 base at V and 5 bases at J, with 15 bases in the middle. Germline loops: CDR1 SGDLS, CDR2 YYNGEE. The CDR3 has 15 residues. Here immunoSEQ multiplex PCR was the method, and the copy in TCRdb shows in-frame clones only, minus some. The sample records fewer than 45,000 clones, approximately 90% being singletons. V gene TRBV9 combines with J gene TRBJ1-2, with D perhaps TRBD1 (5 bases). The receptor was derived from a woman between 18 and 55 years old with stage III lung adenocarcinoma. The specimen was peripheral blood, collected before any cancer treatment. CDR3 sequence: CASSVKVGQQYGYTF. The CDR3 DNA follows: TGTGCCAGCAGCGTAAAGGTGGGGCAGCAGTATGGCTACACCTTC. The whole variable domain, remainder taken from reference TRBV9 and TRBJ1-2, is DSGVTQTPKHLITATGQRVTLRCSPRSGDLSVYWYQQSLDQGLQFLIQYYNGEERAKGNILERFSAQQFPDLHSELNLSSLELGDSALYFCASSVKVGQQYGYTFGSGTRLTVV.